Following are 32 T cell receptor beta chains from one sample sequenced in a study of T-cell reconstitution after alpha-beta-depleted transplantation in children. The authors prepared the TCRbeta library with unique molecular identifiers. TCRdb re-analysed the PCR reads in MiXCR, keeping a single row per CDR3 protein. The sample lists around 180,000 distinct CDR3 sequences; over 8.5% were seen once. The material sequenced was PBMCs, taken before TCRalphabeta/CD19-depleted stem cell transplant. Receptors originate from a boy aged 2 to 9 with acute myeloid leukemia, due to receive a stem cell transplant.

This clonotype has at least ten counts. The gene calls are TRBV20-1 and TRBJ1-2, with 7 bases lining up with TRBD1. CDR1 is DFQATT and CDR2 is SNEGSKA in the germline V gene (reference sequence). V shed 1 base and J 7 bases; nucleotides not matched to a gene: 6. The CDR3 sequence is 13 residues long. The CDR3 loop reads CSARAGTASGYTF. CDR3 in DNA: TGCAGTGCTAGAGCCGGGACAGCGAGTGGCTACACCTTC.

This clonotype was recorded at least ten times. This chain's CDR3 is CASSLGSSGSSYNEQFF. As DNA, the CDR3 is TGTGCCAGCAGCTTAGGGTCGAGCGGGAGTTCCTACAATGAGCAGTTCTTC. This chain links TRBV7-6 with TRBJ2-1, with TRBD2 matching over 8 bases. V lost 1 base, J lost 1 base, and 6 bases stayed unmatched. From germline, CDR1 is SGHVS and CDR2 FNYEAQ. The CDR3 sequence is 17 residues long.

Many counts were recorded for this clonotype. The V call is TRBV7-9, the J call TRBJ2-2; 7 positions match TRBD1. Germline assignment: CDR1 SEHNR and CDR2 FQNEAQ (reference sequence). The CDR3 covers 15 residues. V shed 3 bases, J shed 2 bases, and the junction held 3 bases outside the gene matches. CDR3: CASSFRDSNTGELFF. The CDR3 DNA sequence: TGTGCCAGCAGCTTCCGGGACAGTAACACCGGGGAGCTGTTTTTT.

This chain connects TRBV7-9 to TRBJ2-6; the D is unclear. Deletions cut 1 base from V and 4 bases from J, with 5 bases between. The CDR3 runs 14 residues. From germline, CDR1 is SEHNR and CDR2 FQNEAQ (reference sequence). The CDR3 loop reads CASSLVIGANVLTF. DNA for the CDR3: TGTGCCAGCAGCTTAGTTATCGGGGCCAACGTCCTGACTTTC.

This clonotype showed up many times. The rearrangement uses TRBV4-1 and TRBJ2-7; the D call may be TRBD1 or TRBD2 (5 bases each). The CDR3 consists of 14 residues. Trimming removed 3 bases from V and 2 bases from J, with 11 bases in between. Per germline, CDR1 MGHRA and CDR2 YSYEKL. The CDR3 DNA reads TGCGCCAGCAGCCAGGTTGAGGGGACCTACGAGCAGTACGTC. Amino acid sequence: CASSQVEGTYEQYV.

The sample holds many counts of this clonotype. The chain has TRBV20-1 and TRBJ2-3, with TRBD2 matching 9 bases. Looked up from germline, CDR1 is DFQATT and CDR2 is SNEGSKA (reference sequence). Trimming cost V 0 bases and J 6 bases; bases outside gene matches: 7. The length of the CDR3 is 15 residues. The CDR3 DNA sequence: TGCAGTGCTAGAGATCTAGCGGGGCCGAGGGATACGCAGTATTTT. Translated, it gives CSARDLAGPRDTQYF.

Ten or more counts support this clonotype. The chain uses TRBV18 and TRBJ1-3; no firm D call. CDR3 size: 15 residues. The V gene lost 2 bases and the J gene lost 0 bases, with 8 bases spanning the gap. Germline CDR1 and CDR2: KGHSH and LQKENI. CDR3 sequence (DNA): TGTGCCAGCTCACCAGGATTCAGCTCTGGAAACACCATATATTTT. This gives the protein CASSPGFSSGNTIYF. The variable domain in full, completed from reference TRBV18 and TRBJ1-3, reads NAGVMQNPRHLVRRRGQEARLRCSPMKGHSHVYWYRQLPEEGLKFMVYLQKENIIDESGMPKERFSAEFPKEGPSILRIQQVVRGDSAAYFCASSPGFSSGNTIYFGEGSWLTVV.

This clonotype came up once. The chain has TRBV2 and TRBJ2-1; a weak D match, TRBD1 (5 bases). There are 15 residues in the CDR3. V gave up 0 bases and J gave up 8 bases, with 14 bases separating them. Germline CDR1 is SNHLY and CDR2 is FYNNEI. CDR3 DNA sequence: TGTGCCAGCAGTGAAGCAAAGCGCCCCAGGGATGAGCAGTTCTTC. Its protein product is CASSEAKRPRDEQFF.

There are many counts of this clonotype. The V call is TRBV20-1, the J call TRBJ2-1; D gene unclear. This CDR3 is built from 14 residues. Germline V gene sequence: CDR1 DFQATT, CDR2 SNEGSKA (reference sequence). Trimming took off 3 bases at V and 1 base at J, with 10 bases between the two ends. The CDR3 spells CSARWARSYNEQFF. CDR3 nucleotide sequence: TGCAGTGCTAGGTGGGCCCGATCCTACAATGAGCAGTTCTTC.

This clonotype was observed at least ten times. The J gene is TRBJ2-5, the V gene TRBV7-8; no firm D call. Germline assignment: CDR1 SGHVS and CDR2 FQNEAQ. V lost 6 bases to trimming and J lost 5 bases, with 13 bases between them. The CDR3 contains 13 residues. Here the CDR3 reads CASRIGAFETQYF. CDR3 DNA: TGTGCCAGCAGGATAGGAGCGTTCGAGACCCAGTACTTC.

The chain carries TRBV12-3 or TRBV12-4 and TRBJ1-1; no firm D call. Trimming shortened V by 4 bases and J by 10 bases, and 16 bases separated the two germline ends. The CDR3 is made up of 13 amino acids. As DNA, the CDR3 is TGTGCCAGCAGTTGGGGTGGCCGTCTTGGAGCTTTCTTT. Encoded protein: CASSWGGRLGAFF.

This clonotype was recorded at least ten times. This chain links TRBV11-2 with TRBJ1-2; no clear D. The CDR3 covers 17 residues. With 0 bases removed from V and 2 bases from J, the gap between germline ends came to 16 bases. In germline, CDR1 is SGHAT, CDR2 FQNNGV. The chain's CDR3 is CASSLEPARRGNYGYTF. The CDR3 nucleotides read TGTGCCAGCAGCTTAGAACCCGCCCGAAGAGGGAACTATGGCTACACCTTC.

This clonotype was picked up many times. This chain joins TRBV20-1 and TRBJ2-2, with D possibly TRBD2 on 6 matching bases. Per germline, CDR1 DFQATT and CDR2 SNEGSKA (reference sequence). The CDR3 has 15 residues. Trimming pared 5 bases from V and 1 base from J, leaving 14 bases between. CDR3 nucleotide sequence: TGCAGTGCTCGATCAGGGACTCTGAACACCGGGGAGCTGTTTTTT. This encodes CSARSGTLNTGELFF.

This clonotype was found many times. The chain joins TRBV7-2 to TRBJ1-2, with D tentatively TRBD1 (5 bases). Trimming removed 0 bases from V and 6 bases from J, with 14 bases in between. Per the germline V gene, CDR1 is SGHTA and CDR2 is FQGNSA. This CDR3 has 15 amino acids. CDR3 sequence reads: CASSLARGGRNGYTF. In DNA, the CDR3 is TGTGCCAGCAGCTTAGCTAGGGGAGGGAGAAATGGCTACACCTTC.

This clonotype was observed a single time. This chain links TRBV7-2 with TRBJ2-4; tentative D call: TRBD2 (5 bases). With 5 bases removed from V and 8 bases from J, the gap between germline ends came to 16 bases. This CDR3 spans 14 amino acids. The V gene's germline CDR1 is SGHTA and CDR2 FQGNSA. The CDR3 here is CASSRDRGWDIQYF. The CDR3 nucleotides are TGTGCCAGCAGCCGAGACCGGGGATGGGACATTCAGTACTTC.

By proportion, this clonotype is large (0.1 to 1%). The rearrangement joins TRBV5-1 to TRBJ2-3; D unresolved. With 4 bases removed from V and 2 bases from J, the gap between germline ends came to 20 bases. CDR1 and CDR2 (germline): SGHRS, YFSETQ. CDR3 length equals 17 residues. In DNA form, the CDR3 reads TGCGCCAGCAGCAGATCCCTTGGCGGAGCCCCCACAGATACGCAGTATTTT. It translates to CASSRSLGGAPTDTQYF.

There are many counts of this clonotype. The CDR3 here is CASSQDRSSYNEQFF. The CDR3 bases are TGTGCCAGCAGCCAAGACAGGAGCTCCTACAATGAGCAGTTCTTC. The chain has TRBV7-2 and TRBJ2-1; weak D call: TRBD1 (6 bases). V gave up 5 bases and J gave up 0 bases, with 11 bases separating them. The CDR3 runs to 15 residues. The germline CDR1 and CDR2 sequences are SGHTA and FQGNSA.

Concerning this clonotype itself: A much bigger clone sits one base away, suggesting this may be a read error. CDR3 region: CSAEWAGKDIQYF. The CDR3 DNA reads as TGCAGTGCTGAGTGGGCGGGCAAAGACATTCAGTACTTC. The chain recombines TRBV20-1 with TRBJ2-4, with D possibly TRBD2 on 5 matching bases. The CDR3 is 13 amino acids. Per germline, CDR1 DFQATT and CDR2 SNEGSKA (reference sequence).

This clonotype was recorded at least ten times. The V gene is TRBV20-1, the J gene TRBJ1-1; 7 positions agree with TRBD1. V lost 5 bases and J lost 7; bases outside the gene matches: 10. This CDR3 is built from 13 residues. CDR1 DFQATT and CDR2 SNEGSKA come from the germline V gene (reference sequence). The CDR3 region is CSALRQGRGEAFF. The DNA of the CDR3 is TGCAGTGCTCTGCGACAGGGTAGGGGTGAAGCTTTCTTT.

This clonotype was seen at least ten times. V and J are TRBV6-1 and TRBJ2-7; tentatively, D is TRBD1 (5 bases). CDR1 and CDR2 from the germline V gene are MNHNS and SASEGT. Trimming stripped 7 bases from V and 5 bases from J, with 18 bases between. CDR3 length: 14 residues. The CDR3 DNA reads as TGTGCCAGCATGGTCCCCTCCAGGGCCCACGAGCAGTACTTC. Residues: CASMVPSRAHEQYF.

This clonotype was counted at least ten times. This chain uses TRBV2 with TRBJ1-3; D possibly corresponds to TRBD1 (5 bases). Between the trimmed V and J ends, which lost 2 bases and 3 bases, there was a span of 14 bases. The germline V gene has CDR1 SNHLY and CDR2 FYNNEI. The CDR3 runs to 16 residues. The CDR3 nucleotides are TGTGCCAGCAGTGAAAGGGGAGCTTTGCTTGGAAACACCATATATTTT. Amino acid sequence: CASSERGALLGNTIYF. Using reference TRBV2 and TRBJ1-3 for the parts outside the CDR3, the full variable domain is EPEVTQTPSHQVTQMGQEVILRCVPISNHLYFYWYRQILGQKVEFLVSFYNNEISEKSEIFDDQFSVERPDGSNFTLKIRSTKLEDSAMYFCASSERGALLGNTIYFGEGSWLTVV.

The CDR3 here is CASSLGDRGGSPLHF. The CDR3 DNA is TGTGCCAGCAGCTTAGGGGACAGGGGAGGTTCCCCCCTCCACTTT. The chain is built from TRBV7-3 and TRBJ1-6, with 10 bases fitting TRBD1. Germline CDR1 reads SGHTA; CDR2 reads FQGTGA. This CDR3 is 15 amino acids long. V shed 2 bases, J shed 13 bases, and the junction held 8 bases outside the gene matches.

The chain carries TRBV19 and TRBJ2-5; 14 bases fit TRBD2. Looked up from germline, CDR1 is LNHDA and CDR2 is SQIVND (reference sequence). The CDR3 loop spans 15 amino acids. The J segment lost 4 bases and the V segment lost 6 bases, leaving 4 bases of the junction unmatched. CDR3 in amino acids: CASRIGTSGGETQYF. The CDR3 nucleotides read TGTGCCAGTAGGATCGGGACTAGCGGGGGAGAGACCCAGTACTTC.

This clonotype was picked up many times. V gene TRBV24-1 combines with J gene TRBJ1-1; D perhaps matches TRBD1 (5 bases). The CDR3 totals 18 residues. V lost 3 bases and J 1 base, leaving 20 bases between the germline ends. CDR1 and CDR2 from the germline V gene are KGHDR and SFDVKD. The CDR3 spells CATSDRRVTERSNTEAFF. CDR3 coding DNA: TGTGCCACCAGTGATCGTAGAGTGACAGAGAGATCGAACACTGAAGCTTTCTTT.

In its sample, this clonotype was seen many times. This chain's CDR3 is CASSLAGQPLYTEAFF. For the CDR3, the DNA is TGTGCCAGCAGCTTAGCGGGACAACCTTTATACACTGAAGCTTTCTTT. The chain couples TRBV7-6 to TRBJ1-1; weak D call: TRBD1 (6 bases). V was shortened by 0 bases and J by 3 bases, with 14 bases between the two germline ends. The germline V gene encodes CDR1 SGHVS and CDR2 FNYEAQ. This CDR3 has 16 residues.

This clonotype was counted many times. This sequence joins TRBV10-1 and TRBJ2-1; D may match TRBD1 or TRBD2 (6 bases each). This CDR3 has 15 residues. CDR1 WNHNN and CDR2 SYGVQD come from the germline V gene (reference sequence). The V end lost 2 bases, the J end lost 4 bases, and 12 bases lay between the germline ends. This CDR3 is CASSEGRGLYNEQFF. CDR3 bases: TGCGCCAGCAGTGAGGGCCGGGGGCTATACAATGAGCAGTTCTTC.

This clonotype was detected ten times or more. In DNA, the CDR3 is TGCAGTGCTAGAGACCCAAGGGACGTCTCCTACGAGCAGTACTTC. Protein product: CSARDPRDVSYEQYF. This chain links TRBV20-1 with TRBJ2-7; D might be TRBD1 or TRBD2, each matching 5 bases. CDR3 length: 15 residues. Per germline, CDR1 DFQATT and CDR2 SNEGSKA (reference sequence). Trimming removed 0 bases at V and 0 bases at J, with 12 bases between.

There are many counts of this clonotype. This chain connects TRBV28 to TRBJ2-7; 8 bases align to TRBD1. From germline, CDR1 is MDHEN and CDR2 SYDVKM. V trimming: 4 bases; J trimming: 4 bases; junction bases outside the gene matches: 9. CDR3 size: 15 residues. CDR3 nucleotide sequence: TGTGCCAGCAGTTCCCGACAGGGGAGGTTTTACGAGCAGTACTTC. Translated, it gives CASSSRQGRFYEQYF. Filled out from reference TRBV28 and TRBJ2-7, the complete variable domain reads DVKVTQSSRYLVKRTGEKVFLECVQDMDHENMFWYRQDPGLGLRLIYFSYDVKMKEKGDIPEGYSVSREKKERFSLILESASTNQTSMYLCASSSRQGRFYEQYFGPGTRLTVT.

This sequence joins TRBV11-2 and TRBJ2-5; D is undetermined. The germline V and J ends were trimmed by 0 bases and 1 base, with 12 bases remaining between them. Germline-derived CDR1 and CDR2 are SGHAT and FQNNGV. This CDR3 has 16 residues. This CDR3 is CASSLELQRIQETQYF. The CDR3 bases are TGTGCCAGCAGCTTAGAACTCCAGAGGATCCAAGAGACCCAGTACTTC.

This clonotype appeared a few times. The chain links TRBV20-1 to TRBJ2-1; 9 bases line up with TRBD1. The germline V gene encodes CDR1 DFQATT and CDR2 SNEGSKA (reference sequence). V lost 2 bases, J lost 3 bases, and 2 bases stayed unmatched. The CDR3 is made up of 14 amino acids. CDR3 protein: CSARRDRDYNEQFF. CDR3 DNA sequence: TGCAGTGCTAGAAGGGACAGGGACTACAATGAGCAGTTCTTC.

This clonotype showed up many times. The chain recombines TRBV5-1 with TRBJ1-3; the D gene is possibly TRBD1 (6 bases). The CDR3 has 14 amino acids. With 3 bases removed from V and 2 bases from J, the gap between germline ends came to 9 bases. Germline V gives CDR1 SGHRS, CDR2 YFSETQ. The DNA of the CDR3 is TGCGCCAGCAGCTCTACAGGGCCTGGAAACACCATATATTTT. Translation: CASSSTGPGNTIYF.

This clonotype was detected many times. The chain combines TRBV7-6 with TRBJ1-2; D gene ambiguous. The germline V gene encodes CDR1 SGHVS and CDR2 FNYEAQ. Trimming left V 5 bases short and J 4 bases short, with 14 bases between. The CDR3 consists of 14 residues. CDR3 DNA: TGTGCCAGCAGCCCCCCGTCAGTTAGCTATGGCTACACCTTC. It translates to CASSPPSVSYGYTF.